These T cell receptor beta chains were read from a single sample in a study of OX40 agonist ivuxolimab in advanced cancers. Generated by immunoSEQ multiplex PCR, the TCRdb table keeps only in-frame clones and is missing some. This sample has fewer than 30,000 clones, with approximately 83% found just once. The source was CD4+ or CD8+ T cells sorted from blood, collected in a trial of the OX40 agonist ivuxolimab. All receptors derive from an adult with an advanced solid tumor such as melanoma, head and neck, liver or kidney cancer. Each CDR3 is given with its conserved first and last residue. Fields, in order: V gene, D gene, CDR3 protein. D genes are given only for firm matches.

TRBV6-6 NA CASSNRDLMNTEAFF
TRBV14 NA CASSQDNSPGGSPLHF
TRBV11-1 TRBD2 CASSPERGGVQETQYF
TRBV7-9 NA CASSRLPGVGGAGANVLTF
TRBV19 TRBD2 CASSAWTSGGYEQYF
TRBV9 NA CASSFDNNEQFF
TRBV4-1 TRBD1 CASSQGTEWGYTF
TRBV6-1 NA CASKPGDDTGELFF
TRBV7-9 NA CASSLVDSNTEAFF
TRBV4-1 TRBD1 CASSHLDRGLSNYGYTF
TRBV2 TRBD1 CASRTDRGWTYEQYF
TRBV5-1 NA CASSLPDGINEKLFF
TRBV2 NA CASSPVVEQYF
TRBV10-3 NA CAIRKEGEHQPQHF
TRBV7-2 TRBD1 CASSRQGDQPQHF
TRBV5-1 TRBD1 CASSLPGQGNEQFF
TRBV2 NA CASSEGRGQETQYF
TRBV5-1 NA CASSLDGGAGSPLHF
TRBV7-2 NA CASSLLNTGELFF
TRBV2 TRBD1 CASTLTGAPYEQYF
TRBV27 TRBD1 CASRSGQPNTEAFF
TRBV10-1 NA CASSEGTDTQYF
TRBV2 NA CASSPAGSLPNEKLFF
TRBV15 NA CATSRDAWGGARTDTQYF
TRBV18 NA CASSPLGLETQYF
TRBV4-2 NA CASSQDPLIGTDTQYF
TRBV7-2 TRBD2 CASSLVPGLALSGANVLTF
TRBV11-2 NA CASSPTGPYTEAFF
TRBV5-8 TRBD2 CASSPGTSGVTDTQYF
TRBV7-2 TRBD1 CASSLVGQGVNYGYTF
TRBV7-9 NA CASSLLGDTEAFF
TRBV6-1 NA CASSEAPGSRVDGYTF
TRBV4-2 NA CASSQEARVGNTIYF
TRBV19 NA CASSIDFTGNYGYTF
TRBV11-3 NA CASSLNGHGYTF
TRBV30 NA CAWSVPGELFF
TRBV11-2 TRBD1 CASSLSSGTVYGYTF
TRBV19 TRBD1 CASNYGGGNSPLHF
TRBV2 NA CASTSRGGVYTDTQYF
TRBV6-1 NA CASIKIGEQYF
TRBV10-3 NA CAISRAPATGVTEAFF
TRBV10-3 TRBD1 CAISAQGQGEHGNTIYF
TRBV5-1 NA CASSLGQEQETQYF